The 20 T cell receptor beta chains below were found in one sample sequenced in a study of response to subunit inactivated influenza vaccine. TCRdb used MiXCR to reprocess the RT-PCR reads, holding one entry per CDR3 protein. The sample records fewer than 700,000 distinct CDR3 sequences, 13% being singletons. This sample comprised PBMCs from blood, obtained 45 days after vaccination. Source of these receptors: a man aged 50 to 60 who received an inactivated influenza vaccine.

This chain links TRBV6-5 with TRBJ1-1; no definite D call. This CDR3 region has 14 residues. Trimming removed 4 bases from V and 5 bases from J, with 14 bases in between. The germline CDR1 and CDR2 sequences are MNHEY and SVGAGI. CDR3 in DNA: TGTGCCAGCAGTTCCTCAGGAGGGCATACTGAAGCTTTCTTT. Translated: CASSSSGGHTEAFF.

The V and J genes are TRBV6-5 and TRBJ2-2; perhaps TRBD1 as D (6 bases). The CDR3 extends over 17 amino acids. CDR1 and CDR2 from the germline V gene are MNHEY and SVGAGI. Deletions cut 0 bases from V and 1 base from J, with 12 bases between. CDR3 nucleotides: TGTGCCAGCAGTTACTCGACTCAGGGGCGGAACACCGGGGAGCTGTTTTTT. Translating it yields CASSYSTQGRNTGELFF.

This clonotype was counted a few times. CDR3 sequence (DNA): TGTGCCAGCAGCCCTACCTCGGGGGAGGATATGGGTGAGCAGTTCTTC. This translates into CASSPTSGEDMGEQFF. V usage is TRBV11-2 and J usage is TRBJ2-1; D possibly corresponds to TRBD2 (6 bases). The CDR3 sequence is 16 residues long. CDR1 SGHAT and CDR2 FQNNGV come from the germline V gene. V lost 5 bases and J lost 9, with 23 bases in between.

This clonotype showed up just a few times. The chain is built from TRBV12-3 or TRBV12-4 and TRBJ2-1, with no clear D. The V end lost 8 bases, the J end lost 16 bases, and 18 bases lay between the germline ends. The length of the CDR3 is 11 residues. In nucleotides, the CDR3 is TGTGCCAGCTCCCGAGGTGCCAACCAATTCTTC. This gives the protein CASSRGANQFF.

This clonotype has just a few counts. V and J are TRBV7-9 and TRBJ2-2; D uncertain. The CDR3 runs to 12 residues. V was cut by 4 bases and J by 6 bases, with 6 bases left in between. CDR1 is SEHNR and CDR2 is FQNEAQ in the germline V gene (reference sequence). CDR3 loop: CASSSAPGELFF. DNA for the CDR3: TGTGCCAGCAGCTCCGCCCCCGGGGAGCTGTTTTTT. Combining the CDR3 with reference TRBV7-9 and TRBJ2-2 gives the whole variable domain DTGVSQNPRHKITKRGQNVTFRCDPISEHNRLYWYRQTLGQGPEFLTYFQNEAQLEKSRLLSDRFSAERPKGSFSTLEIQRTEQGDSAMYLCASSSAPGELFFGEGSRLTVL.

The chain combines TRBV7-2 with TRBJ2-5; 11 bases align to TRBD1. Losses at the gene ends were 4 bases for V and 1 base for J; bases not matched to a gene: 2. Germline V CDR1 and CDR2: SGHTA, FQGNSA. The CDR3 loop spans 15 amino acids. This CDR3 is CASSWGQGVQETQYF. The CDR3 nucleotides read TGTGCCAGCAGCTGGGGACAGGGGGTCCAAGAGACCCAGTACTTC. Looking up the rest from reference TRBV7-2 and TRBJ2-5 gives the full variable domain: GAGVSQSPSNKVTEKGKDVELRCDPISGHTALYWYRQSLGQGLEFLIYFQGNSAPDKSGLPSDRFSAERTGGSVSTLTIQRTQQEDSAVYLCASSWGQGVQETQYFGPGTRLLVL.

The chain has TRBV6-5 and TRBJ2-1; TRBD2 agrees at 11 bases. The CDR3 is made up of 14 amino acids. The germline V gene has CDR1 MNHEY and CDR2 SVGAGI. V lost 10 bases and J lost 5; bases outside the gene matches: 7. The CDR3: CATAGGLADNEQFF. The DNA of the CDR3 is TGTGCCACGGCGGGGGGACTAGCGGACAATGAGCAGTTCTTC.

The chain links TRBV27 to TRBJ2-3; no clear D. The germline CDR1 and CDR2 sequences are MNHEY and SMNVEV (reference sequence). V dropped 6 bases and J dropped 0 bases, with 13 bases sitting between them. The CDR3 runs 15 residues. The CDR3 nucleotides read TGTGCCAGCAGATCCTTTGGCGGAAGCACAGATACGCAGTATTTT. This codes for CASRSFGGSTDTQYF.

This clonotype has a handful of counts. The chain recombines TRBV3-1 with TRBJ2-2; D is perhaps TRBD1 (6 bases). Deletions cut 5 bases from V and 0 bases from J, with 19 bases between. Germline CDR1 is LGHDT and CDR2 is YNNKEL (reference sequence). The CDR3 has 18 residues. The CDR3 spells CASSTRTVSATNTGELFF. In DNA form, the CDR3 reads TGTGCCAGCAGCACAAGGACAGTCTCCGCGACGAACACCGGGGAGCTGTTTTTT.

V is TRBV29-1 and J is TRBJ1-1; the D is unclear. CDR1 and CDR2 (germline): SQVTM, ANQGSEA. The CDR3 runs to 14 residues. V was clipped by 7 bases and J by 1 base, with 16 bases between them. This chain's CDR3 is CSASVSLGNTEAFF. DNA of the CDR3: TGCAGCGCCTCGGTCTCTCTCGGGAACACTGAAGCTTTCTTT.

The rearrangement uses TRBV7-3 and TRBJ2-1; D is undetermined. Trimming removed 4 bases at V and 5 bases at J, with 12 bases between. CDR3 size: 14 residues. Germline V gene sequence: CDR1 SGHTA, CDR2 FQGTGA. The CDR3 reads CASSSQLLDNEQFF. For the CDR3, the DNA is TGTGCCAGCAGCTCCCAGCTGTTGGACAATGAGCAGTTCTTC. The complete variable domain, with remaining parts taken from reference TRBV7-3 and TRBJ2-1, reads GAGVSQTPSNKVTEKGKYVELRCDPISGHTALYWYRQSLGQGPEFLIYFQGTGAADDSGLPNDRFFAVRPEGSVSTLKIQRTERGDSAVYLCASSSQLLDNEQFFGPGTRLTVL.

At least ten counts were recorded for this clonotype. The chain joins TRBV20-1 to TRBJ2-2; 9 bases fit TRBD1. This CDR3 contains 14 residues. Germline CDR1 and CDR2: DFQATT and SNEGSKA (reference sequence). The J segment lost 6 bases and the V segment lost 6 bases, leaving 8 bases of the junction unmatched. The CDR3 sequence: CSAREQGAAGELFF. DNA of the CDR3: TGCAGTGCCAGGGAACAGGGGGCGGCCGGGGAGCTGTTTTTT.

This clonotype appeared many times. V and J are TRBV5-1 and TRBJ1-1; D is perhaps TRBD1 (5 bases). Germline CDR1 and CDR2: SGHRS and YFSETQ. V lost 0 bases and J 1 base, leaving 7 bases between the germline ends. The CDR3 runs to 14 residues. The CDR3 nucleotides read TGCGCCAGCAGCTTGGACCAGGGGAACACTGAAGCTTTCTTT. This gives the protein CASSLDQGNTEAFF.

This clonotype has only a few counts. V gene TRBV29-1 combines with J gene TRBJ2-7; 10 nucleotides line up with TRBD1. CDR3 size: 14 residues. CDR1 is SQVTM, CDR2 ANQGSEA, per germline. Germline trimming cut 5 bases from V and 3 bases from J; bases unmatched to any gene: 7. CDR3: CSVPSWDRGYEQYF. The CDR3 bases are TGCAGCGTTCCGTCATGGGACAGGGGCTACGAGCAGTACTTC.

This clonotype was counted only a few times. V usage is TRBV4-3 and J usage is TRBJ2-5; D may match TRBD1 or TRBD2 (5 bases each). Trimming shortened V by 0 bases and J by 5 bases, and 16 bases separated the two germline ends. The CDR3 contains 16 residues. Germline V gene data show CDR1 as LGHNA and CDR2 as YSLEER. The CDR3 nucleotides are TGCGCCAGCAGCCAAGATTCGAGGGGAGAAAGGGAGACCCAGTACTTC. It yields the protein CASSQDSRGERETQYF.

This clonotype was detected many times. The chain couples TRBV7-2 to TRBJ1-1; no clear D. The germline CDR1 and CDR2 sequences are SGHTA and FQGNSA. This CDR3 comprises 13 residues. The V gene lost 7 bases and the J gene lost 3 bases, with 12 bases spanning the gap. The CDR3 is CASNSYSYTEAFF. CDR3 DNA sequence: TGTGCCAGCAATTCTTACTCTTACACTGAAGCTTTCTTT.

Ten or more counts support this clonotype. The chain recombines TRBV20-1 with TRBJ1-1; TRBD1 might be the D (5 bases). V dropped 5 bases and J dropped 7 bases, with 11 bases sitting between them. Germline-derived CDR1 and CDR2 are DFQATT and SNEGSKA (reference sequence). This CDR3 has 11 residues. CDR3 loop: CSALKTVEAFF. CDR3 coding DNA: TGCAGTGCTTTAAAGACAGTTGAAGCTTTCTTT.

The V call is TRBV9, the J call TRBJ2-1; D is unclear. Germline values: CDR1 SGDLS, CDR2 YYNGEE. The CDR3 is made up of 15 amino acids. Trimming took 0 bases from V and 3 from J, leaving 10 bases between them. The CDR3 DNA reads TGTGCCAGCAGCGTAGGGTTGGGATTCTACAATGAGCAGTTCTTC. Amino acid sequence: CASSVGLGFYNEQFF.

Many counts were recorded for this clonotype. The genes are TRBV9 and TRBJ2-2; D is perhaps TRBD1 (6 bases). Trimming left V 3 bases short and J 1 base short, with 16 bases between. The V gene's germline CDR1 is SGDLS and CDR2 YYNGEE. The CDR3 has 17 amino acids. Here the CDR3 reads CASSGTGNRRNTGELFF. The CDR3 bases are TGTGCCAGCAGCGGAACAGGGAATCGAAGGAACACCGGGGAGCTGTTTTTT. Filled out from reference TRBV9 and TRBJ2-2, the complete variable domain reads DSGVTQTPKHLITATGQRVTLRCSPRSGDLSVYWYQQSLDQGLQFLIQYYNGEERAKGNILERFSAQQFPDLHSELNLSSLELGDSALYFCASSGTGNRRNTGELFFGEGSRLTVL.

The chain couples TRBV10-3 to TRBJ2-7; D may correspond to TRBD1 or TRBD2 (6 bases each). The CDR3 is 14 amino acids. CDR1 ENHRY and CDR2 SYGVKD come from the germline V gene. Trimming left V 3 bases short and J 4 bases short, with 13 bases between. DNA for the CDR3: TGTGCCATCAGTGATGGGCAGGGGACTTACGAGCAGTACTTC. Translated, it gives CAISDGQGTYEQYF.